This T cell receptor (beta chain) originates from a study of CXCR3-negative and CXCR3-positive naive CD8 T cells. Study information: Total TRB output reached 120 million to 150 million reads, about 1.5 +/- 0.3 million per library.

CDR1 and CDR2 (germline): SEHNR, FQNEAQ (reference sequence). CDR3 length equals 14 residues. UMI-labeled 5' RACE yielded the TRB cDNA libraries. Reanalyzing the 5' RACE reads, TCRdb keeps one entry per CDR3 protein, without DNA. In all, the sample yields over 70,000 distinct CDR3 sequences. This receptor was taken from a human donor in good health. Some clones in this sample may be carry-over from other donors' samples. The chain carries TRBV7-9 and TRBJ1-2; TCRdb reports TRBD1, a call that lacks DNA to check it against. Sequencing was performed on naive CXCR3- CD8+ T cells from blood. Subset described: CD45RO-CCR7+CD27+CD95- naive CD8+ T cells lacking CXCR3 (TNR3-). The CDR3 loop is CASSLVGTSYGYTF.